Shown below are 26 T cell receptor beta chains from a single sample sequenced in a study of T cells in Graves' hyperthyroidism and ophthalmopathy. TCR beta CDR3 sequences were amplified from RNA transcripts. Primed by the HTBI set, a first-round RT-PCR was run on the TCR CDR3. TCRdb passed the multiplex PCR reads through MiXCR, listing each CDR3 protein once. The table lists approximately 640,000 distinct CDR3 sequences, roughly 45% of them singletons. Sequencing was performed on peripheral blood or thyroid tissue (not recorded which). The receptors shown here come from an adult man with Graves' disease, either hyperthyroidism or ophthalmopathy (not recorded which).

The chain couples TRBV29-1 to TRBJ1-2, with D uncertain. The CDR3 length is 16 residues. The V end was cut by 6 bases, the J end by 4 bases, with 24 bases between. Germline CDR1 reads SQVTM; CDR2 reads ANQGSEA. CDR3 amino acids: CSVREIYRLLRYGYTF. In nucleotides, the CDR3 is TGCAGCGTCCGAGAGATTTACAGACTGCTACGCTATGGCTACACCTTC.

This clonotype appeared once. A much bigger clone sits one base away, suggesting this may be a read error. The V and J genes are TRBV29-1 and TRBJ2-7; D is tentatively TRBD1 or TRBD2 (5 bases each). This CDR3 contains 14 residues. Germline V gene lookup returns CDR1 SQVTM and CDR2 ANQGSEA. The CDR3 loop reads CSVDGTGLSYDQYF. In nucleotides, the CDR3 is TGCAGCGTTGACGGAACAGGACTCTCTTACGATCAGTACTTC.

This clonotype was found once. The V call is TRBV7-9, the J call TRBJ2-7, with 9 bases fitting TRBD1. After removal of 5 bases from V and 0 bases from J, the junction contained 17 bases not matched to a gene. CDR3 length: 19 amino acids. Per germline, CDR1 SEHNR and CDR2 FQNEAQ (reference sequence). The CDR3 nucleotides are TGTGCCAGCAGCGTTGTACAGGGGGCTGGGACAACAGGCTCCTACGAGCAGTACTTC. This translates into CASSVVQGAGTTGSYEQYF.

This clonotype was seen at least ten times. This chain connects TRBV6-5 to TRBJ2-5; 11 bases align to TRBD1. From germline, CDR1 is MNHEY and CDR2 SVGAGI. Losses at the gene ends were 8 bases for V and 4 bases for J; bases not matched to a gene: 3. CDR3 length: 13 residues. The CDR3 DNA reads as TGTGCCAGCGGTGGGACAGGGGGAGAGACCCAGTACTTC. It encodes CASGGTGGETQYF.

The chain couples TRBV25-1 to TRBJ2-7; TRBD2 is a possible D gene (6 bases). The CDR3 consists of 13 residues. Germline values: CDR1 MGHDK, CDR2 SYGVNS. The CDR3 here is CARATGDSYEQYF. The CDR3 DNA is TGTGCTCGGGCGACGGGGGACTCCTACGAGCAGTACTTC.

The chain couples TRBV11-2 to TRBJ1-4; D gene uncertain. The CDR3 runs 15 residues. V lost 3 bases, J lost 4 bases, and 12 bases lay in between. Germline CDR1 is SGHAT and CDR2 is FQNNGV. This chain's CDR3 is CASSLVPDSNEKLFF. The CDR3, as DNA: TGTGCCAGCAGCTTGGTCCCGGATAGTAATGAAAAACTGTTTTTT.

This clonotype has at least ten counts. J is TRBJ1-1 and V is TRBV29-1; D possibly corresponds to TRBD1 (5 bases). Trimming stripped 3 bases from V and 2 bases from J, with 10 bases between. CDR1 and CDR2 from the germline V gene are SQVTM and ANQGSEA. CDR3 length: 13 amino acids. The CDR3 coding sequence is TGCAGCGTTGAGGAGGGGCCCAACACTGAAGCTTTCTTT. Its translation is CSVEEGPNTEAFF.

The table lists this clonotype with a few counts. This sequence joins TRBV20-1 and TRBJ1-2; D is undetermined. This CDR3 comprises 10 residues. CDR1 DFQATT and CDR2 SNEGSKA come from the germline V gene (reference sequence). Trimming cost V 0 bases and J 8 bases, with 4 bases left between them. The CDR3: CSAREGGYTF. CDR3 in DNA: TGCAGTGCTAGAGAGGGGGGCTACACCTTC.

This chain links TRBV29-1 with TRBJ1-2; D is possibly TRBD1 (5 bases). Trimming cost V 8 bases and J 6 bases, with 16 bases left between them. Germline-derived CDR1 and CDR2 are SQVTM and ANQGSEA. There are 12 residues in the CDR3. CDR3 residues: CSRGGVSHGYTF. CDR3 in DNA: TGCAGCCGAGGAGGGGTGAGCCATGGCTACACCTTC.

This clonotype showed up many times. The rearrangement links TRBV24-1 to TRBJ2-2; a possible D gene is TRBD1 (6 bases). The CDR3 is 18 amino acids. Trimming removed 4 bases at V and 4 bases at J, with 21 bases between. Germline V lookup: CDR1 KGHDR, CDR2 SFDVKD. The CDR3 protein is CATSDHPRYRDRTGELFF. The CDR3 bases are TGTGCCACCAGTGACCACCCCCGTTACAGGGATCGCACCGGGGAGCTGTTTTTT.

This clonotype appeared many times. CDR3 DNA: TGTGCCAGCAGGGAGGGCGGGCTTGCTGAAGCTTTCTTT. Amino acid sequence: CASREGGLAEAFF. The chain links TRBV2 to TRBJ1-1; unclear D gene. V lost 6 bases and J lost 6, with 14 bases in between. The CDR3 runs to 13 residues. Germline V gives CDR1 SNHLY, CDR2 FYNNEI.

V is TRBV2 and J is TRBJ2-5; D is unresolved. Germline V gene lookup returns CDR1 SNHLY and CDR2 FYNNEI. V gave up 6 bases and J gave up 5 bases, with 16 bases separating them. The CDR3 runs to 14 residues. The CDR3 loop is CASRGHLGPETQYF. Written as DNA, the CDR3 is TGTGCCAGCAGAGGTCATCTAGGCCCGGAGACCCAGTACTTC.

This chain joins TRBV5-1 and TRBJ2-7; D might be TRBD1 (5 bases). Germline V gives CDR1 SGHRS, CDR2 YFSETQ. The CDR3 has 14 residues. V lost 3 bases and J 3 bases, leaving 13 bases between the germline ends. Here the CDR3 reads CASSSTTAVYEQYF. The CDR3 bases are TGCGCCAGCAGCTCAACGACAGCCGTCTACGAGCAGTACTTC.

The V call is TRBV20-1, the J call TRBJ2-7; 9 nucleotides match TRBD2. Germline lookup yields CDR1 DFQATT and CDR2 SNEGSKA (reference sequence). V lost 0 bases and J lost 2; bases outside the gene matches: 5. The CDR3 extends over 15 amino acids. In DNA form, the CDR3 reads TGCAGTGCTAGAGATATGCCTAGCGGGACCTACGAGCAGTACTTC. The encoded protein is CSARDMPSGTYEQYF.

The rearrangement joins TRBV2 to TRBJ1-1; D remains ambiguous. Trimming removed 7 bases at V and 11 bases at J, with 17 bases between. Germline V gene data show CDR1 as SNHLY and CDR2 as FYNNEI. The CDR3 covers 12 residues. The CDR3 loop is CASTPTRAAAFF. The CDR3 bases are TGTGCCAGCACCCCAACGAGGGCTGCGGCTTTCTTT.

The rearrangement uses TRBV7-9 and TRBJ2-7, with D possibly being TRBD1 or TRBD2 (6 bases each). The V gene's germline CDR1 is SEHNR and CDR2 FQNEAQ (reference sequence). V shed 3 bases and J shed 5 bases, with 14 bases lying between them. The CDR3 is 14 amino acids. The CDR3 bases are TGTGCCAGCAGCTTGCGGGACAACCCCCACGAGCAGTACTTC. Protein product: CASSLRDNPHEQYF. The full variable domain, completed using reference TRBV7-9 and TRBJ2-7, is DTGVSQNPRHKITKRGQNVTFRCDPISEHNRLYWYRQTLGQGPEFLTYFQNEAQLEKSRLLSDRFSAERPKGSFSTLEIQRTEQGDSAMYLCASSLRDNPHEQYFGPGTRLTVT.

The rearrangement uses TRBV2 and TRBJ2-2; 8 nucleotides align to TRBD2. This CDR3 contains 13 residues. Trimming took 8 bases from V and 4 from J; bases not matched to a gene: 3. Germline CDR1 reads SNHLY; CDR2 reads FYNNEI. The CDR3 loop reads CASLRGGTGELFF. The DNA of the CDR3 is TGTGCCAGCCTTCGGGGGGGCACCGGGGAGCTGTTTTTT. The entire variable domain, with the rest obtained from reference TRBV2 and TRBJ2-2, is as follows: EPEVTQTPSHQVTQMGQEVILRCVPISNHLYFYWYRQILGQKVEFLVSFYNNEISEKSEIFDDQFSVERPDGSNFTLKIRSTKLEDSAMYFCASLRGGTGELFFGEGSRLTVL.

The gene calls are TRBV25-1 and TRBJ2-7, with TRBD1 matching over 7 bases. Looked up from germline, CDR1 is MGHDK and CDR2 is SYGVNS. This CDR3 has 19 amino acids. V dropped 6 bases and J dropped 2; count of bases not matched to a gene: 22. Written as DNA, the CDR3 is TGTGCCAGCAGCAGAAATGGACCGAGGGACAGTTTATTTACCTACGAGCAGTACTTC. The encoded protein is CASSRNGPRDSLFTYEQYF.

The CDR3 region has the DNA TGTGCCAGTACAGGAGAAGTCTTCGCAACTAATGAAAAACTGTTTTTT. Translated: CASTGEVFATNEKLFF. The genes are TRBV5-4 and TRBJ1-4, with TRBD1 as a possible D gene (5 bases). The CDR3 has 16 residues. Germline values: CDR1 SGHNT, CDR2 YYREEE (reference sequence). V was trimmed by 8 bases and J by 0 bases, leaving 17 bases between them.

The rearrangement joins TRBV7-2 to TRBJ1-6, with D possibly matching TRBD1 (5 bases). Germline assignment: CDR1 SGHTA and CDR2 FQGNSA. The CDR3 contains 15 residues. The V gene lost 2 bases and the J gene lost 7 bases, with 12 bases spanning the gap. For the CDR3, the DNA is TGTGCCAGCAGCTTATCAGGGAAGCCGAATTCACCCCTCCACTTT. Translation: CASSLSGKPNSPLHF.

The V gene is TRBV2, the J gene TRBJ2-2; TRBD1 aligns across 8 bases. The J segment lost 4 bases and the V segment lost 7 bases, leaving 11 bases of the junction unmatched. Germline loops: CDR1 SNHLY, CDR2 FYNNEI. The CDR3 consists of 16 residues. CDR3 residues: CASTGPGGAGTGELFF. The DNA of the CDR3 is TGTGCCAGCACCGGGCCAGGGGGCGCAGGCACCGGGGAGCTGTTTTTT.

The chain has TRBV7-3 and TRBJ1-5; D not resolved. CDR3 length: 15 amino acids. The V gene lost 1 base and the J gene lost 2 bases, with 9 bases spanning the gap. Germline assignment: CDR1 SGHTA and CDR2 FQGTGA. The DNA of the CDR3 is TGTGCCAGCAGCTTAAAAATAAGTCGCAATCAGCCCCAGCATTTT. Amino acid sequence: CASSLKISRNQPQHF.

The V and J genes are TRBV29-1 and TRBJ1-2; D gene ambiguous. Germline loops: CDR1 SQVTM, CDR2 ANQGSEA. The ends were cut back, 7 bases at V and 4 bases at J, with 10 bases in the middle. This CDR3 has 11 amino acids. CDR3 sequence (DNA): TGCAGCGAAGGGCAGCGCTATGGCTACACCTTC. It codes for CSEGQRYGYTF.

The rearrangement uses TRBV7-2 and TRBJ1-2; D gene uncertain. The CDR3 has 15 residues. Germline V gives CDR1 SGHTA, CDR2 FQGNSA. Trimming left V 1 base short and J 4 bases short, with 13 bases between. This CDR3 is CASSLDLTGPYGYTF. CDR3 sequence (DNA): TGTGCCAGCAGCTTAGATCTAACCGGGCCCTATGGCTACACCTTC.

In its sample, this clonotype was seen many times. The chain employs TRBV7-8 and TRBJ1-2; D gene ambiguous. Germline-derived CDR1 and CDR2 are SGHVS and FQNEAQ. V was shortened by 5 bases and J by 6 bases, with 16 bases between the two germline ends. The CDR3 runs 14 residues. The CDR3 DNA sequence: TGTGCCAGCAGCGCTGCGGGGTTGCGGGATGGCTACACCTTC. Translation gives CASSAAGLRDGYTF.

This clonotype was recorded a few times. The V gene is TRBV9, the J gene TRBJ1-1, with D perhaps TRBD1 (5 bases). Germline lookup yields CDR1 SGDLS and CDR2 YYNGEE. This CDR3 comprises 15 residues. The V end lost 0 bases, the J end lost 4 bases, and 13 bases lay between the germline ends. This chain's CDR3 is CASSVDGGGFTEAFF. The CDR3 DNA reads TGTGCCAGCAGCGTAGATGGGGGGGGATTCACTGAAGCTTTCTTT.